A selection of T cell receptor beta chains follows, all from one sample in a study of shared clonotypes between healthy human individuals. The method was immunoSEQ multiplex PCR; TCRdb's version includes in-frame clones alone and lacks a portion of them. Of fewer than 600,000 clones detected, around 81% appear once; the ten largest clones hold around 13%. Sample: PBMCs. The source of these receptors is a woman in her forties in good health. Some clones in this sample may be carry-over from other donors' samples. The CDR3 runs from the conserved cysteine through the conserved F or W. Fields, in order: D gene, J gene, clone size, V gene, CDR3 protein, CDR3 DNA. D genes are given only for firm matches. A clone size is listed for some rows: how often the clone was seen (once, few, many), or a class if it is expanded.

d_gene: TRBD2; j_gene: TRBJ2-3; abundance: few; v_gene: TRBV9; CDR3aa: CASSVGASGHTDTQYF; CDR3nt: TGTGCCAGCAGCGTAGGGGCTAGCGGCCACACAGATACGCAGTATTTT
d_gene: -; j_gene: TRBJ2-3; abundance: many; v_gene: TRBV10-3; CDR3aa: CAISEVWGPPNTDTQYF; CDR3nt: TGTGCCATCAGTGAGGTGTGGGGACCCCCCAACACGGATACGCAGTATTTT
d_gene: TRBD1; j_gene: TRBJ2-7; abundance: -; v_gene: TRBV19; CDR3aa: CASDRGIGYEQYF; CDR3nt: TGTGCCAGTGACAGGGGAATAGGCTACGAGCAGTACTTC
d_gene: TRBD1; j_gene: TRBJ1-5; abundance: -; v_gene: TRBV27; CDR3aa: CASPGHRGQPQHF; CDR3nt: TGTGCCAGCCCTGGGCACAGGGGCCAGCCCCAGCATTTT
d_gene: TRBD2; j_gene: TRBJ2-1; abundance: -; v_gene: TRBV27; CDR3aa: CASSSRTGREEQFF; CDR3nt: TGTGCCAGCAGTTCCCGGACGGGGAGGGAGGAGCAGTTCTTC
d_gene: TRBD2; j_gene: TRBJ2-7; abundance: -; v_gene: TRBV7-9; CDR3aa: CASTGGGRHEQYF; CDR3nt: TGTGCCAGCACCGGGGGGGGACGCCACGAGCAGTACTTC
d_gene: -; j_gene: TRBJ1-1; abundance: once; v_gene: TRBV29-1; CDR3aa: CSVGIQAGTEAFF; CDR3nt: TGCAGCGTTGGAATACAGGCAGGGACTGAAGCTTTCTTT
d_gene: TRBD1; j_gene: TRBJ1-1; abundance: -; v_gene: TRBV2; CDR3aa: CASEGTGGGKNEAFF; CDR3nt: TGTGCCAGCGAGGGGACCGGAGGGGGCAAGAATGAAGCTTTCTTT
d_gene: TRBD2; j_gene: TRBJ2-7; abundance: once; v_gene: TRBV6-1; CDR3aa: CASSESVVTSGGFSYEQYF; CDR3nt: TGTGCCAGCAGTGAATCGGTGGTAACTAGCGGGGGATTCTCCTACGAGCAGTACTTC
d_gene: -; j_gene: TRBJ2-2; abundance: -; v_gene: TRBV5-4; CDR3aa: CASSDKMNTGELFF; CDR3nt: TGTGCCAGCAGCGACAAAATGAACACCGGGGAGCTGTTTTTT
d_gene: -; j_gene: TRBJ2-1; abundance: -; v_gene: TRBV7-3; CDR3aa: CASRPPGLQLSEQFF; CDR3nt: TGTGCCAGCAGGCCGCCGGGACTTCAACTCAGTGAGCAGTTCTTC
d_gene: TRBD1; j_gene: TRBJ2-2; abundance: once; v_gene: TRBV10-3; CDR3aa: CATTGTEMNTGELFF; CDR3nt: TGTGCCACCACCGGGACAGAAATGAACACCGGGGAGCTGTTTTTT
d_gene: TRBD1; j_gene: TRBJ1-5; abundance: many; v_gene: TRBV10-3; CDR3aa: CATARGHNQPQHF; CDR3nt: TGTGCCACTGCCAGGGGGCACAATCAGCCCCAGCATTTT
d_gene: TRBD1; j_gene: TRBJ2-7; abundance: -; v_gene: TRBV7-9; CDR3aa: CASSNLPGQGTNEQYF; CDR3nt: TGTGCCAGCAGCAATCTACCGGGACAGGGGACCAACGAGCAGTACTTC
d_gene: TRBD1; j_gene: TRBJ1-2; abundance: -; v_gene: TRBV29-1; CDR3aa: CSVARDRGQSGYTF; CDR3nt: TGCAGCGTCGCCCGGGACAGGGGGCAGAGTGGCTACACCTTC
d_gene: TRBD2; j_gene: TRBJ2-2; abundance: -; v_gene: TRBV30; CDR3aa: CAWSESSGNTGELFF; CDR3nt: TGTGCCTGGAGTGAGTCTAGCGGGAACACCGGGGAGCTGTTTTTT
d_gene: -; j_gene: TRBJ2-1; abundance: -; v_gene: TRBV29-1; CDR3aa: CSVATDSYNEQFF; CDR3nt: TGCAGCGTTGCAACAGACTCCTACAATGAGCAGTTCTTC
d_gene: -; j_gene: TRBJ2-5; abundance: -; v_gene: TRBV20-1; CDR3aa: CSARSGQTQYF; CDR3nt: TGCAGTGCTAGGTCTGGACAGACCCAGTACTTC
d_gene: TRBD2; j_gene: TRBJ2-1; abundance: -; v_gene: TRBV7-3; CDR3aa: CASSLAGGPSEQFF; CDR3nt: TGTGCCAGCAGCCTAGCGGGAGGGCCAAGTGAGCAGTTCTTC
d_gene: TRBD1; j_gene: TRBJ1-2; abundance: -; v_gene: TRBV16; CDR3aa: CASSQLTGVNYGYTF; CDR3nt: TGTGCCAGCAGCCAATTGACAGGGGTAAACTATGGCTACACCTTC
d_gene: TRBD2; j_gene: TRBJ2-3; abundance: -; v_gene: TRBV27; CDR3aa: CASSLRLAADTQYF; CDR3nt: TGTGCCAGCAGTCTTCGACTAGCAGCAGATACGCAGTATTTT
d_gene: TRBD2; j_gene: TRBJ2-1; abundance: -; v_gene: TRBV9; CDR3aa: CASSVQGLAGGNEQFF; CDR3nt: TGTGCCAGCAGCGTACAGGGACTAGCGGGAGGTAATGAGCAGTTCTTC
d_gene: TRBD1; j_gene: TRBJ2-1; abundance: -; v_gene: TRBV30; CDR3aa: CAWSPGTVNNEQFF; CDR3nt: TGTGCCTGGAGTCCCGGGACAGTAAACAATGAGCAGTTCTTC